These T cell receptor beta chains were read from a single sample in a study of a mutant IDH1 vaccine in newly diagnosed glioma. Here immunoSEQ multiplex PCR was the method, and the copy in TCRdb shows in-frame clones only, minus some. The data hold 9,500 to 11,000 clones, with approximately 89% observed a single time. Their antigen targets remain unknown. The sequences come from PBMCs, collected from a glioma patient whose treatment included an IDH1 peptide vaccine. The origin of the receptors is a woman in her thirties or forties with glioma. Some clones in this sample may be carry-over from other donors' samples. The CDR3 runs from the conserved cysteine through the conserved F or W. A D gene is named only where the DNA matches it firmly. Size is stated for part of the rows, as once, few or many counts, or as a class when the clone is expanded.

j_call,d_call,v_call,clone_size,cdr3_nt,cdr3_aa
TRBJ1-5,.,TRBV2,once,TGTGCCAGCAGGCCAGGGAGCAATCAGCCCCAGCATTTT,CASRPGSNQPQHF
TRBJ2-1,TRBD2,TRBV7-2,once,TGTGCCAGCAGCTTAGTTAGCGGGCCCAATGAGCAGTTCTTC,CASSLVSGPNEQFF
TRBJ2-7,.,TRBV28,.,TGTGCCAGCGCGGTTAGGGTTAATCGGCGCGAGCAGTACTTC,CASAVRVNRREQYF
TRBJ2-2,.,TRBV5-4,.,TGTGCCAGCAGCTTGGAGGTAACCGGGGAGCTGTTTTTT,CASSLEVTGELFF
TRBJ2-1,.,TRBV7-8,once,TGTGCCAGCAGCTTAGACGAGGGGCGCTACAATGAGCAGTTCTTC,CASSLDEGRYNEQFF
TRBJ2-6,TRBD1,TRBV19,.,TGTGCCAGTAGTGTTGCCACCGGGACAGGTGACTCTGGGGCCAACGTCCTGACTTTC,CASSVATGTGDSGANVLTF
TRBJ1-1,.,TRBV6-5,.,TGTGCCAGCAGTAAAGGGAACACTGAAGCTTTCTTT,CASSKGNTEAFF
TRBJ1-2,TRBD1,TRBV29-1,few,TGCAGCGCAGATCGACAGGGCTATAGCTACACCTTC,CSADRQGYSYTF
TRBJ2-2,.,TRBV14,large,TGTGCCAGCAGCCAAGATGGCCGTTGGGAGCTGTTTTTT,CASSQDGRWELFF
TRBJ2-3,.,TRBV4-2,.,TGTGCCAGCAGCCAAGTGAGGGCCCCAGATACGCAGTATTTT,CASSQVRAPDTQYF
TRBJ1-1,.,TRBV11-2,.,TGTGCCAGCAGCTTAGCTGTTAACACTGAAGCTTTCTTT,CASSLAVNTEAFF
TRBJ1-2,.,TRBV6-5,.,TGTGCCAGCAGTTACTCGATGCTGGGCTATGGCTACACCTTC,CASSYSMLGYGYTF
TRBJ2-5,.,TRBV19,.,TGTGCCAGTAGTATAAGCAGGGATCAAGAGACCCAGTACTTC,CASSISRDQETQYF
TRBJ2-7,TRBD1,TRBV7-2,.,TGTGCCAGCAGCGCCCTTGCCTTAGGGACAGGGGTTAAGTACGAGCAGTACTTC,CASSALALGTGVKYEQYF
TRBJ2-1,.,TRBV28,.,TGTGCCAGCAGTTTATCGGTACCCCTACAGGGCCTAGCGAACAATGAGCAGTTCTTC,CASSLSVPLQGLANNEQFF
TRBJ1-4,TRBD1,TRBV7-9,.,TGTGCCAGCAGCACCGCGGGACAGCTTAATGAAAAACTGTTTTTT,CASSTAGQLNEKLFF
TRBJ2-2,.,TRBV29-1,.,TGCAGCGTTGAGTCAGGCAGTCTAGACACCGGGGAGCTGTTTTTT,CSVESGSLDTGELFF
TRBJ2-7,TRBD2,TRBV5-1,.,TGCGCCAGCAGCTTGGGGATGACTAGCGGATTCTCCTACGAGCAGTACTTC,CASSLGMTSGFSYEQYF
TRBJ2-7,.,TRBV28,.,TGTGCCAGCAGTTGGGTCGGACAGAACTACGAGCAGTACTTC,CASSWVGQNYEQYF
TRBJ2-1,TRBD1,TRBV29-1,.,TGCAGCGTTGGACAACCGGGACAGGGTCCTGGTGAGCAGTTCTTC,CSVGQPGQGPGEQFF
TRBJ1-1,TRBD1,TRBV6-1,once,TGTGCCAGCAGTGAAGCCGGACAGGTAACTGAAGCTTTCTTT,CASSEAGQVTEAFF
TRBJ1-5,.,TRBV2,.,TGTGCCAGCAGTGACGGGCCTTATAGCAATCAGCCCCAGCATTTT,CASSDGPYSNQPQHF
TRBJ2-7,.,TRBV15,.,TGTGCCACCAGCAGAGACCTGGGTGGTGGCGAGCAGTACTTC,CATSRDLGGGEQYF
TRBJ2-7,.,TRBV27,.,TGTGCCAGCGGGGACTACGAGCAGTACTTC,CASGDYEQYF
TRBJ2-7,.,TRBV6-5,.,TGTGCCAGCAGTTACTCGACAGCCTACGAGCAGTACTTC,CASSYSTAYEQYF
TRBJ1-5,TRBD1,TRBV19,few,TGTGCCAGTAGTATAGGACAGGGAATTGGCAATCAGCCCCAGCATTTT,CASSIGQGIGNQPQHF
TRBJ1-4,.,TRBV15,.,TGTGCCACCACGACTCTCGGGAGTTCGGATGAAAAACTGTTTTTT,CATTTLGSSDEKLFF
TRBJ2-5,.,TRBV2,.,TGTGCCAGCAGTGGTGGGACATCGTACCAAGAGACCCAGTACTTC,CASSGGTSYQETQYF
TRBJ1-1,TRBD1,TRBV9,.,TGTGCCAGCAGCGTAGACAGGGGTACTGAAGCTTTCTTT,CASSVDRGTEAFF
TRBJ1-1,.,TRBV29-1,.,TGCAGCGCCCTCGAACGGAACACTGAAGCTTTCTTT,CSALERNTEAFF
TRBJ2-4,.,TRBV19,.,TGTGCCAGTAGTCTTACTAGCCCGGACATTCAGTACTTC,CASSLTSPDIQYF
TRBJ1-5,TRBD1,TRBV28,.,TGTGCCAGCAGTGAAAGGGACAGGCGATTACAGCCCCAGCATTTT,CASSERDRRLQPQHF
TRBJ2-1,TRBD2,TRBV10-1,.,TGCGCCAGGAATACAGGGGGTGGACTAGCGGGAGTAGTTTACAATGAGCAGTTCTTC,CARNTGGGLAGVVYNEQFF